What follows is one T cell receptor beta chain and its context. The antigen remains unidentified. The data were obtained in a study of radiation and T cells in renal cell carcinoma. General study results and limits: No pretreatment tumor biopsies were available for baseline clonotypes.

Time point: baseline pretreatment blood. As for treatment: 15 Gy SBRT to primary tumor, nephrectomy 4 weeks later. Radiation-treated patients gave blood at baseline, week 2 and week 4. Clear cell pathology was present in this patient's renal cell carcinoma. Only in-frame clones appear in the TCRdb table, and some are missing; sequencing was by immunoSEQ multiplex PCR. The sample shows 100,000 to 150,000 clones, roughly 80% of them seen only once. The CDR3 runs 17 residues. Germline CDR1 reads MDHEN; CDR2 reads SYDVKM. Trimming took 6 bases from V and 3 from J; bases not matched to a gene: 11. The sequence derives from a woman between 55 and 75 years old with renal cell carcinoma. V and J are TRBV28 and TRBJ1-1, with 12 bases fitting TRBD1. The sequencing here drew on blood, taken from a patient whose treatment included radiotherapy and nephrectomy. CDR3 protein: CASRTNPGQGAYTEAFF. The CDR3 DNA is TGTGCCAGCAGAACGAATCCGGGACAGGGGGCCTACACTGAAGCTTTCTTT. Using reference TRBV28 and TRBJ1-1 for the parts outside the CDR3, the full variable domain is DVKVTQSSRYLVKRTGEKVFLECVQDMDHENMFWYRQDPGLGLRLIYFSYDVKMKEKGDIPEGYSVSREKKERFSLILESASTNQTSMYLCASRTNPGQGAYTEAFFGQGTRLTVV.